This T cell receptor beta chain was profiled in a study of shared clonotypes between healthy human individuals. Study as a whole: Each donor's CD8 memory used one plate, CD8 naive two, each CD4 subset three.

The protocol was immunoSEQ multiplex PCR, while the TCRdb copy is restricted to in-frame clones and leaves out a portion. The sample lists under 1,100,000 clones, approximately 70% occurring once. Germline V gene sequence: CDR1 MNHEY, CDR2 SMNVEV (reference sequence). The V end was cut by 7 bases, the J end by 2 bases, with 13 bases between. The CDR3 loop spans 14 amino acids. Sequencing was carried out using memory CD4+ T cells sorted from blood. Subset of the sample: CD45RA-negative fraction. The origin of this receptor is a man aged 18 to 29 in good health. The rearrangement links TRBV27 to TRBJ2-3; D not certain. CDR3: CASNLNSNTDTQYF. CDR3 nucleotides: TGTGCCAGCAACCTCAATTCGAACACAGATACGCAGTATTTT.